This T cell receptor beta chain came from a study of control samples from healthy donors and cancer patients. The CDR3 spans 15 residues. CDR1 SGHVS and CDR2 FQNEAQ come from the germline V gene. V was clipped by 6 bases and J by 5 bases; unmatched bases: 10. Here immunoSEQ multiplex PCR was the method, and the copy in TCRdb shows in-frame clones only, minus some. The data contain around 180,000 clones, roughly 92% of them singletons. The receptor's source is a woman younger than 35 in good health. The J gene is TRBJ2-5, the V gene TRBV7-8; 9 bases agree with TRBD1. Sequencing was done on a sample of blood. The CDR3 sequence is CASSRVQGAWETQYF. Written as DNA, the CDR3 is TGTGCCAGCAGTCGCGTACAGGGGGCATGGGAGACCCAGTACTTC.